This is a list of T cell receptor beta chains from one sample in a study of shared clonotypes between healthy human individuals. TCRdb keeps only in-frame clones here, not all; method: immunoSEQ multiplex PCR. The sample includes about 2,200,000 clones, about 92% seen only once; the top ten take around 1.7%. The sequenced sample was naive CD8+ T cells from PBMCs. These receptors were taken from a man between 18 and 29 years old in good health. Some clones in this sample may be carry-over from other donors' samples. The CDR3 runs from the conserved cysteine through the conserved F or W. D genes are given only for firm matches. Clone size is given for some rows only: seen once, a few or many times, or a class if the clone is expanded.

j_gene: TRBJ2-2
abundance: NA
v_gene: TRBV14
d_gene: NA
CDR3nt: TGTGCCAGCAGTCCCTTGGCCCGGGGACCGAACACCGGGGAGCTGTTTTTT
CDR3aa: CASSPLARGPNTGELFF

j_gene: TRBJ2-1
abundance: NA
v_gene: TRBV9
d_gene: NA
CDR3nt: TGTGCCAGCAGCCCTTTTTGGGGGTATAGCCTCTCCTACAATGAGCAGTTCTTC
CDR3aa: CASSPFWGYSLSYNEQFF

j_gene: TRBJ2-1
abundance: NA
v_gene: TRBV7-6
d_gene: TRBD2
CDR3nt: TGTGCCAGCAGCCCCTTCGCGGCAGCGGGAGGGGGGGATGAGCAGTTCTTC
CDR3aa: CASSPFAAAGGGDEQFF

j_gene: TRBJ2-7
abundance: NA
v_gene: TRBV5-6
d_gene: NA
CDR3nt: TGTGCCAGCAGCTTGTGGGGGCAGGCCTACGAGCAGTACTTC
CDR3aa: CASSLWGQAYEQYF

j_gene: TRBJ2-1
abundance: NA
v_gene: TRBV5-1
d_gene: NA
CDR3nt: TGCGCCAGCAGATGGTCTGATGAGCAGTTCTTC
CDR3aa: CASRWSDEQFF

j_gene: TRBJ2-7
abundance: NA
v_gene: TRBV15
d_gene: NA
CDR3nt: TGTGCCACCAGCAGAGGTTCGTACGCCTACGAGCAGTACTTC
CDR3aa: CATSRGSYAYEQYF

j_gene: TRBJ2-1
abundance: NA
v_gene: TRBV11-2
d_gene: NA
CDR3nt: TGTGCCAGCAGCTCCTTAGCGGAGCCCTACAATGAGCAGTTCTTC
CDR3aa: CASSSLAEPYNEQFF

j_gene: TRBJ1-1
abundance: NA
v_gene: TRBV19
d_gene: NA
CDR3nt: TGTGCCAGTACCCCGGCGGGGGGGCATGTGGACACTGAAGCTTTCTTT
CDR3aa: CASTPAGGHVDTEAFF

j_gene: TRBJ2-3
abundance: once
v_gene: TRBV27
d_gene: NA
CDR3nt: TGTGCCAGCAGTAAACTTGGACCGATTAGCACAGATACGCAGTATTTT
CDR3aa: CASSKLGPISTDTQYF

j_gene: TRBJ2-7
abundance: NA
v_gene: TRBV7-9
d_gene: NA
CDR3nt: TGTGCCAGCAGCCCTGGAGACTATTACGAGCAGTACTTC
CDR3aa: CASSPGDYYEQYF

j_gene: TRBJ1-3
abundance: NA
v_gene: TRBV7-9
d_gene: TRBD1
CDR3nt: TGTGCCAGCAGCTTATCAGGGGGTGGAAACACCATATATTTT
CDR3aa: CASSLSGGGNTIYF

j_gene: TRBJ2-1
abundance: NA
v_gene: TRBV15
d_gene: TRBD2
CDR3nt: TGTGCCACCAGCATCCTAGCGGGAGGGGATGAGCAGTTCTTC
CDR3aa: CATSILAGGDEQFF

j_gene: TRBJ2-5
abundance: NA
v_gene: TRBV7-8
d_gene: NA
CDR3nt: TGTGCCAGCAGCTTGGACATGCCTACCCAAGAGACCCAGTACTTC
CDR3aa: CASSLDMPTQETQYF

j_gene: TRBJ2-1
abundance: NA
v_gene: TRBV9
d_gene: NA
CDR3nt: TGTGCCAGCAGCGGAACAGCGGACAATGAGCAGTTCTTC
CDR3aa: CASSGTADNEQFF

j_gene: TRBJ2-7
abundance: NA
v_gene: TRBV27
d_gene: TRBD2
CDR3nt: TGTGCCAGCAGTGGCCGGGGGACTAGCCACCCTTACGAGCAGTACTTC
CDR3aa: CASSGRGTSHPYEQYF

j_gene: TRBJ1-5
abundance: NA
v_gene: TRBV5-5
d_gene: NA
CDR3nt: TGTGCCAGCAGCTTCTCGGGTTATCAGCCCCAGCATTTT
CDR3aa: CASSFSGYQPQHF

j_gene: TRBJ2-7
abundance: NA
v_gene: TRBV28
d_gene: TRBD1
CDR3nt: TGTGCCAGCACCACCCGGACAGGGCTTAGCGAGCAGTACTTC
CDR3aa: CASTTRTGLSEQYF

j_gene: TRBJ2-7
abundance: NA
v_gene: TRBV29-1
d_gene: TRBD2
CDR3nt: TGCAGCGCCCTAGCTGGACTAGCGGGAGGAAGCGAGCAGTACTTC
CDR3aa: CSALAGLAGGSEQYF

j_gene: TRBJ1-2
abundance: NA
v_gene: TRBV7-9
d_gene: NA
CDR3nt: TGTGCCAGCAGCTTAGGCGCAGTTACCTATGGCTACACCTTC
CDR3aa: CASSLGAVTYGYTF

j_gene: TRBJ2-7
abundance: NA
v_gene: TRBV27
d_gene: NA
CDR3nt: TGTGCCAGCAGTCTCCGCGGTCGAGGGTCCTACGAGCAGTACTTC
CDR3aa: CASSLRGRGSYEQYF

j_gene: TRBJ2-7
abundance: NA
v_gene: TRBV9
d_gene: NA
CDR3nt: TGTGCCAGCAGCGTAGGCGGGGCGGGGCTAGCCTACGAGCAGTACTTC
CDR3aa: CASSVGGAGLAYEQYF

j_gene: TRBJ2-3
abundance: NA
v_gene: TRBV5-1
d_gene: NA
CDR3nt: TGCGCCAGCAGCCCCTCTCAACCGCCTGGCACAGATACGCAGTATTTT
CDR3aa: CASSPSQPPGTDTQYF

j_gene: TRBJ2-3
abundance: NA
v_gene: TRBV11-2
d_gene: NA
CDR3nt: TGTGCCAGCAGTCTAGGTGGGCAGATGCAGTATTTT
CDR3aa: CASSLGGQMQYF

j_gene: TRBJ1-5
abundance: NA
v_gene: TRBV6-1
d_gene: NA
CDR3nt: TGTGCCAGCAGTGAAGGGTGGGCGGGTCAGCCCCAGCATTTT
CDR3aa: CASSEGWAGQPQHF

j_gene: TRBJ2-7
abundance: NA
v_gene: TRBV14
d_gene: NA
CDR3nt: TGTGCCAGCAGCCAAGTCATCCATTCGTCCGAGCAGTACTTC
CDR3aa: CASSQVIHSSEQYF

j_gene: TRBJ2-7
abundance: NA
v_gene: TRBV9
d_gene: TRBD1
CDR3nt: TGTGCCAGCAGCGTAGGTTCGGGGACAGGGGTCTACGAGCAGTACTTC
CDR3aa: CASSVGSGTGVYEQYF

j_gene: TRBJ1-2
abundance: NA
v_gene: TRBV6-5
d_gene: NA
CDR3nt: TGTGCCAGCAGTTCCACCGGGGCCGTGTCTGGCTACACCTTC
CDR3aa: CASSSTGAVSGYTF

j_gene: TRBJ1-6
abundance: NA
v_gene: TRBV6-4
d_gene: TRBD1
CDR3nt: TGTGCCAGCAGAGAGAGTCCGGGACAGCTTAATTCACCCCTCCACTTT
CDR3aa: CASRESPGQLNSPLHF

j_gene: TRBJ2-1
abundance: NA
v_gene: TRBV14
d_gene: NA
CDR3nt: TGTGCCAGCAGCCGAGCAGGGGCCAATGAGCAGTTCTTC
CDR3aa: CASSRAGANEQFF

j_gene: TRBJ1-1
abundance: NA
v_gene: TRBV29-1
d_gene: NA
CDR3nt: TGCAGCGTTGAAGGGGCCACTGAAGCTTTCTTT
CDR3aa: CSVEGATEAFF

j_gene: TRBJ2-7
abundance: NA
v_gene: TRBV7-9
d_gene: TRBD2
CDR3nt: TGTGCCAGCAGCTCGGGACTAGCGGACCCCTACGAGCAGTACTTC
CDR3aa: CASSSGLADPYEQYF

j_gene: TRBJ2-3
abundance: NA
v_gene: TRBV9
d_gene: TRBD2
CDR3nt: TGTGCCAGCAGCGTAGAATGGACTAACGGGAGGACAGATACGCAGTATTTT
CDR3aa: CASSVEWTNGRTDTQYF

j_gene: TRBJ2-3
abundance: NA
v_gene: TRBV7-9
d_gene: NA
CDR3nt: TGTGCCAGCAGCTTAATAGCGGTTCCGACCACAGATACGCAGTATTTT
CDR3aa: CASSLIAVPTTDTQYF

j_gene: TRBJ1-2
abundance: few
v_gene: TRBV30
d_gene: NA
CDR3nt: TGTGCCTGGATGGGCATTGTACTTAGTCGCTACACCTTC
CDR3aa: CAWMGIVLSRYTF

j_gene: TRBJ2-1
abundance: NA
v_gene: TRBV27
d_gene: TRBD2
CDR3nt: TGTGCCAGCAGTTTGACTAGCGGGAAAGCTTACAATGAGCAGTTCTTC
CDR3aa: CASSLTSGKAYNEQFF

j_gene: TRBJ2-5
abundance: NA
v_gene: TRBV11-2
d_gene: TRBD1
CDR3nt: TGTGCCAGCAGCTTTGAGGGGGCCGGGACCCAGTACTTC
CDR3aa: CASSFEGAGTQYF

j_gene: TRBJ2-5
abundance: NA
v_gene: TRBV19
d_gene: TRBD2
CDR3nt: TGTGCCAGTAGTATTAGCGGGAGCAACCAAGAGACCCAGTACTTC
CDR3aa: CASSISGSNQETQYF

j_gene: TRBJ1-3
abundance: NA
v_gene: TRBV19
d_gene: NA
CDR3nt: TGTGCCAGTAGTCCGACCCCGGGACATCGTTCTGGAAACACCATATATTTT
CDR3aa: CASSPTPGHRSGNTIYF